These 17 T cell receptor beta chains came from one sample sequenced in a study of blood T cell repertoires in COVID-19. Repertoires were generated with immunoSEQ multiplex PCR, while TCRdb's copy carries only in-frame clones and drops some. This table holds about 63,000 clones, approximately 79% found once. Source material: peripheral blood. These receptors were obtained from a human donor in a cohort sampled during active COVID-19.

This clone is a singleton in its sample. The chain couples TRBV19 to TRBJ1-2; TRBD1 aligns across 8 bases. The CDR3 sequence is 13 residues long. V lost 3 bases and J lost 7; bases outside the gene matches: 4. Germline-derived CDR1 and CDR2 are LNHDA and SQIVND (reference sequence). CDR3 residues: CASSIQGAGGYTF. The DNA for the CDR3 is TGTGCCAGTAGTATTCAGGGGGCCGGTGGCTACACCTTC.

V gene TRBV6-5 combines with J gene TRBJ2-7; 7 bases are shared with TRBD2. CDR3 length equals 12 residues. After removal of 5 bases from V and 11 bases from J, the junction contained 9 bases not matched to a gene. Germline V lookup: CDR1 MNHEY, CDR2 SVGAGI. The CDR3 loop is CASSTPTSVEYF. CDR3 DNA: TGTGCCAGCAGTACACCTACTAGCGTTGAGTACTTC.

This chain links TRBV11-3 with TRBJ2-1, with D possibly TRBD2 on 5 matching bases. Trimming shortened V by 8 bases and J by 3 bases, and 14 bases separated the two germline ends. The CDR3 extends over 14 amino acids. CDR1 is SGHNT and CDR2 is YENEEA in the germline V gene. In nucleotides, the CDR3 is TGTGCCAGCCGGAGGAGCGGCCTCTACAATGAGCAGTTCTTC. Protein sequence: CASRRSGLYNEQFF.

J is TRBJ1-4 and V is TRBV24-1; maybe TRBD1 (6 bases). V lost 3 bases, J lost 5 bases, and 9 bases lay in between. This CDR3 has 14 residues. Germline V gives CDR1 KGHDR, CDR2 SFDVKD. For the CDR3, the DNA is TGTGCCACCAGTGATCGGACAGTCAATGAAAAACTGTTTTTT. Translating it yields CATSDRTVNEKLFF.

The CDR3 region has the DNA TGCGCCAGCAGCCTAGGGCGGGGGCAGCCCCAGCATTTT. Residues: CASSLGRGQPQHF. The rearrangement uses TRBV4-1 and TRBJ1-5; TRBD1 is a possible D gene (5 bases). This CDR3 has 13 amino acids. Trimming shortened V by 4 bases and J by 7 bases, and 11 bases separated the two germline ends. Germline values: CDR1 MGHRA, CDR2 YSYEKL.

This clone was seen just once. The CDR3 reads CATSDPRSVPGDEQFF. The CDR3 DNA sequence: TGTGCCACCAGTGACCCCCGTTCCGTTCCAGGCGATGAGCAGTTCTTC. This chain links TRBV24-1 with TRBJ2-1; D gene uncertain. The CDR3 has 16 residues. Germline assignment: CDR1 KGHDR and CDR2 SFDVKD. V was shortened by 4 bases and J by 8 bases, with 20 bases between the two germline ends.

As DNA, the CDR3 is TGTGCCAGTAGTATTCACAGTCTTGACAACACCGGGGAGCTGTTTTTT. It encodes CASSIHSLDNTGELFF. The chain joins TRBV19 to TRBJ2-2, with unresolved D. The CDR3 spans 16 residues. Trimming shortened V by 3 bases and J by 2 bases, and 13 bases separated the two germline ends. Germline CDR1 is LNHDA and CDR2 is SQIVND (reference sequence).

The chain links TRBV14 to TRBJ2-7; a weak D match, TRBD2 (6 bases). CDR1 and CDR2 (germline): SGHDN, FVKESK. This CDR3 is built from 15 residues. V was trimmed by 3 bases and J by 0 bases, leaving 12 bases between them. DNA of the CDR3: TGTGCCAGCAGCCAGCCTGGGGGGAGCTCCTACGAGCAGTACTTC. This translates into CASSQPGGSSYEQYF.

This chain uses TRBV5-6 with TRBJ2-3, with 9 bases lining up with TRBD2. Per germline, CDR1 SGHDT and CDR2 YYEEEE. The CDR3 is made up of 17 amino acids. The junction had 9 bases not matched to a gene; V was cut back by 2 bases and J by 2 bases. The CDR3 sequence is CASSFGGRATVTDTQYF. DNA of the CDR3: TGTGCCAGCAGCTTCGGCGGGAGGGCTACGGTCACAGATACGCAGTATTTT.

In DNA, the CDR3 is TGTGCCAGCAGGACAGGGAGCACTGAAGCTTTCTTT. It specifies CASRTGSTEAFF. The chain uses TRBV2 and TRBJ1-1; the match to TRBD1 covers 7 bases. Germline CDR1 is SNHLY and CDR2 is FYNNEI. The CDR3 consists of 12 residues. J lost 4 bases, V lost 6 bases, and 2 bases had no gene match.

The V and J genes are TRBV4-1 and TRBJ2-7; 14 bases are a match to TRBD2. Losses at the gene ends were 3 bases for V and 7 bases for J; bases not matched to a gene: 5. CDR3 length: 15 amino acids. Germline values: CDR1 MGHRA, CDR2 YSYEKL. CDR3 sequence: CASSHGTSGSREQYF. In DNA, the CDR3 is TGCGCCAGCAGCCACGGGACTAGCGGGAGCCGAGAGCAGTACTTC.

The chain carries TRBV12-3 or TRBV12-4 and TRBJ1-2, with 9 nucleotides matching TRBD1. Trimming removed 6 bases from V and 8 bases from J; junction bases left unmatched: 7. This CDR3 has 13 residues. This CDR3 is CASSSTGGLGYTF. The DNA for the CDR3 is TGTGCCAGCAGCTCGACAGGGGGGTTAGGCTACACCTTC.

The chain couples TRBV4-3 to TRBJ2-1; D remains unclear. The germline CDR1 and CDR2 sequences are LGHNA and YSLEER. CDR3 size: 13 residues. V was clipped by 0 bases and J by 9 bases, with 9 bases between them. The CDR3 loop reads CASSQDGASEQFF. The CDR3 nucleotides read TGCGCCAGCAGCCAAGACGGAGCGAGTGAGCAGTTCTTC.

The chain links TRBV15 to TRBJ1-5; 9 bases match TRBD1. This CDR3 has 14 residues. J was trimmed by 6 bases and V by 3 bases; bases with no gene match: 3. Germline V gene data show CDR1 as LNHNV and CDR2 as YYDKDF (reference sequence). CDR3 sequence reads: CATSSLQGAQPQHF. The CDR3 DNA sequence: TGTGCCACCAGCAGCCTACAGGGGGCTCAGCCCCAGCATTTT.

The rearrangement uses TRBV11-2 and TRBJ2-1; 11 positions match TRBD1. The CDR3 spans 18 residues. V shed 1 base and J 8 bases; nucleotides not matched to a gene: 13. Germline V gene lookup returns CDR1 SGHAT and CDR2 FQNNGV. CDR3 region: CASSLAPPGQGAVYEQFF. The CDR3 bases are TGTGCCAGCAGCTTAGCCCCGCCTGGACAGGGGGCGGTCTATGAGCAGTTCTTC.

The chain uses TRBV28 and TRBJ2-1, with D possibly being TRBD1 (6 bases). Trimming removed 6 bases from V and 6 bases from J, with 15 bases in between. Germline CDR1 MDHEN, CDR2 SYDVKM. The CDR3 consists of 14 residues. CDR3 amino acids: CASRLTDSRNEQFF. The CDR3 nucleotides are TGTGCCAGCAGGCTCACGGACAGTCGCAATGAGCAGTTCTTC.

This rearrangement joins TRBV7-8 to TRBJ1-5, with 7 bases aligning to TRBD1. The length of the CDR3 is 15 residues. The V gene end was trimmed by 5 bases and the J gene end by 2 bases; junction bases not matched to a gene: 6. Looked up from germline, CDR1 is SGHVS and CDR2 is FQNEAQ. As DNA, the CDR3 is TGTGCCAGCAGCGCGACAGGGAGTGGCAATCAGCCCCAGCATTTT. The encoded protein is CASSATGSGNQPQHF.